Listed below are T cell receptor beta chains from one sample, sequenced in a study of blood T cells in healthy people across ages. TCRdb used MiXCR to reprocess the 5' RACE reads, holding one entry per CDR3 protein. This sample has about 760,000 distinct CDR3 sequences, with approximately 25% found just once. These data were also filed under a second study, of T cells of mothers and their children.

The specimen was blood. These receptors came from a boy between 5 and 17 years old in good health. Each CDR3 is given without its conserved first and last residue.

V: TRBV4-3
CDR3: ASIQDEGLEKLF

V: TRBV6-2/TRBV6-3
CDR3: ASSPLDRGDNEQF

V: TRBV29-1
CDR3: SAGVLHSHEQY

V: TRBV25-1
CDR3: ASSRQGRAEQF

V: TRBV7-3
CDR3: ASSQKVATEAF

V: TRBV5-1
CDR3: ASSLGQRGPYNEQF

V: TRBV29-1
CDR3: SVGGNTGELF

V: TRBV29-1
CDR3: SAFTSEDNEQF

V: TRBV29-1
CDR3: SVGWRKTSGNTDTQY

V: TRBV20-1
CDR3: SAKVWPVGNEQF

V: TRBV12-3/TRBV12-4
CDR3: ASSFSGAPSVGANVLT

V: TRBV27
CDR3: ASSFTIPGGVYEQY

V: TRBV3-1
CDR3: ASSQFGRTLQETQY

V: TRBV7-9
CDR3: ASSLGGQENQPQH

V: TRBV4-3
CDR3: ASSQGDSQSTDTQY

V: TRBV11-2
CDR3: ASSLGPGLGTTDTQY

V: TRBV28
CDR3: ASSLLPGEQF

V: TRBV10-3
CDR3: AISSSPGTGGNTEAF

V: TRBV10-3
CDR3: AISEGDHYT

V: TRBV29-1
CDR3: SVERGPTSGYYNEQF

V: TRBV12-3/TRBV12-4
CDR3: ASSSLSKNIQY

V: TRBV27
CDR3: AGSLFGGALYNSPLH

V: TRBV20-1
CDR3: SAQDRSQETQY

V: TRBV10-3
CDR3: AISSILSGTNYEQY

V: TRBV3-1
CDR3: ASSQGGQGWTGELF

V: TRBV5-4
CDR3: ASRQSGTSGSRETQY

V: TRBV19
CDR3: ASSIISGIYNEQF

V: TRBV4-3
CDR3: ASSQDAGGAADTQY

V: TRBV20-1
CDR3: SARDDGLVRGRQF

V: TRBV6-5
CDR3: ASSYVAQHNEQF

V: TRBV5-1
CDR3: ASSFLAGGPDEQY

V: TRBV4-3
CDR3: ASSLMTGWGTEAF

V: TRBV9
CDR3: ASSALRTDTQY

V: TRBV29-1
CDR3: SVEGLAYQETQY

V: TRBV7-9
CDR3: ASSQTRGVNTGELF

V: TRBV29-1
CDR3: SVEHGETIY

V: TRBV21-1
CDR3: ASSKSGLAGEEIYEQY

V: TRBV29-1
CDR3: SVQRGEKLF

V: TRBV12-3/TRBV12-4
CDR3: ASSRPYTGGPNIQY

V: TRBV12-3/TRBV12-4
CDR3: ASSPRVGDTEAF

V: TRBV28
CDR3: ASSPAGQGNQPQH

V: TRBV28
CDR3: ASRQGLSSGQF

V: TRBV15
CDR3: ATSAGDTQY

V: TRBV28
CDR3: ASSSTRQGEPSEQY

V: TRBV24-1
CDR3: ATSDFAGAHTQY